The sequence of this TCR beta chain was determined in a study of T cells after yellow fever vaccination. Study context: Any fraction with a low cell number was prepared using SMART-Seq v4 Ultra Low Input.

CDR3 length: 13 residues. Trimming took 4 bases from V and 1 from J, leaving 8 bases between them. CDR1 and CDR2 from the germline V gene are SGHDT and YYEEEE. Study-level points and caveats: Detected again after the booster were most primary-vaccination clones, at roughly 95% CD4 and about 90% CD8. Highly abundant clonotypes carried over from the bulk population could end up in FACS-sorted repertoires as contaminants.

With respect to this clonotype: The antigen is unknown.

They built TCR cDNA with 5'RACE template switching, a step that put in a universal primer site and UMIs. TCRdb analysed the 5' RACE reads with MiXCR anew, one entry per CDR3 protein. The sample has 300,000 to 400,000 distinct CDR3 sequences; around 11% are singletons. The V call is TRBV5-6, the J call TRBJ1-1; D unresolved. This clonotype was sampled from a young man who received the YFV17D yellow fever vaccine. The material sequenced was CD4+ T cells sorted from PBMCs, taken 45 days after the yellow fever booster vaccination. CDR3 sequence reads: CASSRVRNTEAFF. Written as DNA, the CDR3 is TGTGCCAGCAGCCGGGTACGGAACACTGAAGCTTTCTTT. Combining the CDR3 with reference TRBV5-6 and TRBJ1-1 gives the whole variable domain DAGVTQSPTHLIKTRGQQVTLRCSPKSGHDTVSWYQQALGQGPQFIFQYYEEEERQRGNFPDRFSGHQFPNYSSELNVNALLLGDSALYLCASSRVRNTEAFFGQGTRLTVV.